The 31 T cell receptor beta chains presented below share a single source sample, sequenced in a study of tumor-infiltrating lymphocytes in primary liver carcinoma. TCR beta cDNA was reverse-transcribed from about 500 ng of total RNA. The reaction used a constant-region primer and ProtoScript II reverse transcriptase. Each TCR beta library was derived from three nested multiplex PCR rounds that employed slightly modified ARM-PCR. Each of the first two PCR rounds ran about 9 cycles with TRBV1-TRBV30 forward and C-beta reverse primers. TCRdb ran MiXCR on the multiplex PCR reads and lists one entry per CDR3 protein. The sample yields approximately 190,000 distinct CDR3 sequences, roughly 80% seen once. Co-extraction yielded RNA and DNA from around 20-30 mg of unsorted bulk tissue. Sequencing was performed on tumor tissue from primary liver carcinoma. Source of these receptors: a man aged 40-55 years with primary liver carcinoma and hepatitis B virus infection.

Remarks on this clonotype: An end of the junction differs from the germline gene, which may be a read error. The chain uses TRBV29-1 and TRBJ1-1; no clear D gene. Germline loops: CDR1 SQVTM, CDR2 ANQGSEA. The CDR3 covers 13 residues. Here the CDR3 DNA reads TGCAGGGTTGGCGCCCGACTGACCACTGAAGCTTTCTTT. It is translated as CRVGARLTTEAFF.

V is TRBV11-1 and J is TRBJ2-1; 7 bases match TRBD2. Trimming took 5 bases from V and 8 from J; bases not matched to a gene: 6. The V gene's germline CDR1 is SGHAT and CDR2 FQDESV (reference sequence). There are 13 residues in the CDR3. The CDR3 DNA reads as TGTGCCAGCAGCGTGGGAGGGCCTTATGAGCAGTTCTTC. Residues: CASSVGGPYEQFF.

This clonotype occurred a few times. CDR3 protein: CASNQAGTGRNYGYTF. DNA of the CDR3: TGCGCCAGCAACCAGGCAGGGACAGGGAGGAACTATGGCTACACCTTC. The chain joins TRBV4-3 to TRBJ1-2, with TRBD1 matching 9 bases. V lost 7 bases, J lost 2 bases, and 11 bases stayed unmatched. The CDR3 runs 16 residues. Germline CDR1 is LGHNA and CDR2 is YSLEER.

This clonotype was recorded only once. V is TRBV6-5 and J is TRBJ2-3; 8 bases are shared with TRBD2. CDR1 is MNHEY, CDR2 SVGAGI, per germline. V gave up 0 bases and J gave up 15 bases; unmatched junction bases: 17. The length of the CDR3 is 16 residues. The CDR3 coding sequence is TGTGCCAGCAGTTACTCTTTAGCGGGGTACACAGATACGCGATATTTT. Its translation: CASSYSLAGYTDTRYF.

Points on this clonotype: Its ends do not fully match the called genes, so a read error is possible. The genes are TRBV11-3 and TRBJ1-5, with D hard to call. This CDR3 contains 15 residues. In germline, CDR1 is SGHNT, CDR2 YENEEA. The CDR3 nucleotides are TGTGCCAACAGCTTAGATCTGGCGGTGGCTCAGCCTCAGCATTTT. As protein: CANSLDLAVAQPQHF.

At least ten counts were recorded for this clonotype. J is TRBJ2-7 and V is TRBV6-5; 8 bases are shared with TRBD1. Germline V gives CDR1 MNHEY, CDR2 SVGAGI. The CDR3 has 13 amino acids. The J segment lost 6 bases and the V segment lost 7 bases, leaving 8 bases of the junction unmatched. CDR3 protein: CASTSHTGGEQYF. As DNA, the CDR3 is TGTGCCAGCACGTCCCATACAGGGGGCGAGCAGTACTTC.

This chain joins TRBV6-5 and TRBJ2-7; possible D gene TRBD2, 6 bases. V lost 6 bases and J 0 bases, leaving 15 bases between the germline ends. This CDR3 has 15 amino acids. Germline V gives CDR1 MNHEY, CDR2 SVGAGI. Written as DNA, the CDR3 is TGTGCCAGCAGATGGACTACCGGGAGCTCCTACGAGCAGTACTTC. Translated, it gives CASRWTTGSSYEQYF.

This clonotype is a singleton in its sample. V and J are TRBV6-6 and TRBJ1-2, with D perhaps matching TRBD1 (6 bases). V was pared by 7 bases and J by 4 bases, with 16 bases between. Germline CDR1 is MNHNY and CDR2 is SVGAGI (reference sequence). CDR3 length: 14 amino acids. The CDR3 nucleotides read TGTGCCAGCACTAGCCGGACAGCAGCCTATGGCTACACCTTC. This codes for CASTSRTAAYGYTF.

The chain employs TRBV19 and TRBJ1-2; D unresolved. The V gene lost 8 bases and the J gene lost 3 bases, with 13 bases spanning the gap. Germline CDR1 LNHDA, CDR2 SQIVND (reference sequence). The CDR3 is 13 amino acids. The DNA for the CDR3 is TGTGCCAGTTGTGAGGGTCAGTACTATGGCTACACCTTC. Translation: CASCEGQYYGYTF.

As regards this clonotype: Its ends do not fully match the called genes, so a read error is possible. The chain has TRBV29-1 and TRBJ1-1; D might be TRBD1 (6 bases). This CDR3 has 14 amino acids. Germline V gene lookup returns CDR1 SQVTM and CDR2 ANQGSEA. This CDR3 is CSALRLLGDTEGFF. For the CDR3, the DNA is TGCAGCGCCCTCAGACTGCTGGGGGACACCGAAGGTTTCTTT.

Note on this clonotype: A read error may produce the germline difference seen at one junction end. The chain links TRBV5-5 to TRBJ2-7; unclear D gene. The CDR3 spans 13 residues. Germline V gene data show CDR1 as SGHKS and CDR2 as YYEKEE (reference sequence). CDR3 loop: CVSSFVLSYEQYF. Here the CDR3 DNA reads TGTGTCAGCAGCTTCGTACTCTCCTACGAGCAGTACTTC.

V gene TRBV5-4 combines with J gene TRBJ2-7; 8 bases match TRBD1. Germline CDR1 is SGHNT and CDR2 is YYREEE (reference sequence). The CDR3 totals 15 residues. With V trimmed by 2 bases and J by 2 bases, 6 bases remained unmatched. CDR3 in amino acids: CASSFTGQDPYEQYF. CDR3 in DNA: TGTGCCAGCAGCTTTACGGGACAGGATCCCTACGAGCAGTACTTC. The variable domain in full, with the rest retrieved from reference TRBV5-4 and TRBJ2-7, is ETGVTQSPTHLIKTRGQQVTLRCSSQSGHNTVSWYQQALGQGPQFIFQYYREEENGRGNFPPRFSGLQFPNYSSELNVNALELDDSALYLCASSFTGQDPYEQYFGPGTRLTVT.

Details on this clonotype: A junction boundary mismatches the germline segment, possibly from a read error. This chain links TRBV11-1 with TRBJ2-5; D is ambiguous. The germline gives CDR1 SGHAT, CDR2 FQDESV (reference sequence). The CDR3 is made up of 15 amino acids. The CDR3 DNA reads TGTGCCTGCAGCTCCCGGGTACTGGCCGGGGAGACCCAGTACTTC. Its translation is CACSSRVLAGETQYF.

Here the CDR3 reads CASSQEALPSETQYF. The CDR3 nucleotides are TGCGCCAGCAGCCAAGAGGCATTGCCGTCTGAGACCCAGTACTTC. V and J are TRBV4-3 and TRBJ2-5; D remains unclear. Trimming shortened V by 0 bases and J by 5 bases, and 13 bases separated the two germline ends. Germline CDR1 LGHNA, CDR2 YSLEER. The CDR3 has 15 residues.

The chain is built from TRBV5-6 and TRBJ2-5, with no clear D. The germline V and J ends were trimmed by 4 bases and 2 bases, with 18 bases remaining between them. Germline V gene lookup returns CDR1 SGHDT and CDR2 YYEEEE. The CDR3 totals 16 residues. Here the CDR3 DNA reads TGTGCCAGCAGCCCCCCGACATGGAATATTCAAGAGACCCAGTACTTC. Its translation: CASSPPTWNIQETQYF.

This clonotype was recorded at least ten times. CDR3 in amino acids: CSVRPAGENYNEQFF. The CDR3 region has the DNA TGCAGCGTTCGCCCTGCGGGAGAGAACTACAATGAGCAGTTCTTC. The J gene is TRBJ2-1, the V gene TRBV29-1; 7 positions match TRBD2. The CDR3 is 15 residues long. CDR1 and CDR2 from the germline V gene are SQVTM and ANQGSEA. V shed 5 bases, J shed 3 bases, and the junction held 10 bases outside the gene matches.

As regards this clonotype: The germline gene is not matched at one end of the junction; a read error may be the cause. The chain carries TRBV6-5 and TRBJ1-6; the D is unclear. The CDR3 consists of 15 residues. CDR1 is MNHEY and CDR2 is SVGAGI in the germline V gene. CDR3 in amino acids: CASNKTLRKESPLHF. The CDR3, as DNA: TGTGCCAGCAATAAAACCCTTAGGAAGGAGTCACCCCTTCACTTT.

This clonotype was found many times. V gene TRBV28 combines with J gene TRBJ1-1, with a weak D call TRBD1 (6 bases). CDR3 length equals 15 residues. Trimming stripped 5 bases from V and 3 bases from J, with 16 bases between. Germline values: CDR1 MDHEN, CDR2 SYDVKM. For the CDR3, the DNA is TGTGCCAGCAGTCCCCGGGACACTGGATACACTGAAGCTTTCTTT. This translates into CASSPRDTGYTEAFF.

As concerns this clonotype: At one boundary the junction diverges from the germline segment, which might be a read error. The chain carries TRBV5-6 and TRBJ2-7; tentative D call: TRBD2 (6 bases). Germline V gene data show CDR1 as SGHDT and CDR2 as YYEEEE. CDR3 length equals 16 residues. The CDR3 coding sequence is TGTGCCAGCAGCTGGTCGGGGGTAGTTGACACCTACGAACAGTACTTC. Translation gives CASSWSGVVDTYEQYF.

Concerning this clonotype itself: The CDR3 does not close with the conserved phenylalanine or tryptophan, likely indicating a read error. The rearrangement uses TRBV19 and TRBJ2-1, with 7 bases that match TRBD1. The CDR3 spans 16 residues. The V and J ends lost 9 bases and 0 bases, in that order; junction bases with no gene match: 11. Germline V gives CDR1 LNHDA, CDR2 SQIVND (reference sequence). The CDR3 loop is CASQGTASTSYNEQFV. CDR3 in DNA: TGTGCCAGCCAAGGGACAGCGAGTACCTCCTACAATGAGCAGTTCGTC.

The table lists this clonotype with a count of one. At one end, the junction sequence differs from germline, possibly due to a read error. This chain uses TRBV11-3 with TRBJ1-1, with D perhaps TRBD1 (5 bases). Per the germline V gene, CDR1 is SGHNT and CDR2 is YENEEA. The CDR3 sequence is 13 residues long. The CDR3 sequence: CACSIAGYTDAFF. Written as DNA, the CDR3 is TGTGCCTGCAGCATTGCAGGGTACACTGATGCTTTCTTT.

Comments on this clonotype: A much more abundant neighbour one base away suggests this may be a read error. The gene calls are TRBV5-1 and TRBJ1-1; a possible D gene is TRBD1 (5 bases). The CDR3 has 13 amino acids. Per germline, CDR1 SGHRS and CDR2 YFSETQ. The CDR3 protein is CTSSLRGDTEAFF. The CDR3 DNA follows: TGCACCAGCAGCTTAAGGGGAGACACTGAAGCTTTCTTT.

As concerns this clonotype: One end of the junction is discordant with germline, which a read error may explain. The chain carries TRBV28 and TRBJ2-1, with D perhaps assigned TRBD1 or TRBD2 (5 bases each). This CDR3 is 13 amino acids long. Germline V gene lookup returns CDR1 MDHEN and CDR2 SYDVKM. CDR3 amino acids: CASSLGTSGEQLF. CDR3 sequence (DNA): TGTGCCAGCAGCCTCGGGACCAGCGGTGAGCAGCTCTTC.

This clonotype has only one observation. The conserved phenylalanine or tryptophan is not found at the CDR3 terminus, so this likely reflects a read error. The rearrangement links TRBV29-1 to TRBJ2-2; tentative D call: TRBD2 (6 bases). The CDR3 is 15 amino acids. From germline, CDR1 is SQVTM and CDR2 ANQGSEA. CDR3 residues: CCVGTGAANTGELFS. Written as DNA, the CDR3 is TGCTGCGTTGGGACTGGCGCGGCGAACACCGGGGAGCTGTTTTCT.

As regards this clonotype: A junction boundary mismatches the germline segment, possibly from a read error. The chain uses TRBV4-3 and TRBJ2-2, with 7 bases identical to TRBD2. The CDR3 runs 16 residues. Germline CDR1 is LGHNA and CDR2 is YSLEER. This chain's CDR3 is CVSSQGPAGETGELFF. The CDR3 DNA reads TGCGTCAGCAGCCAGGGTCCCGCGGGAGAGACCGGGGAGCTGTTTTTT.

To note about this clonotype: One end of the junction fails to match germline, which may point to a read error. V is TRBV7-9 and J is TRBJ1-1; no reliable D call. The CDR3 consists of 11 residues. Germline loops: CDR1 SEHNR, CDR2 FQNEAQ (reference sequence). The CDR3 loop is CANSPNHEAFF. Written as DNA, the CDR3 is TGTGCCAACAGCCCCAATCATGAGGCTTTCTTT. Using reference TRBV7-9 and TRBJ1-1 for the parts outside the CDR3, the full variable domain is DTGVSQNPRHKITKRGQNVTFRCDPISEHNRLYWYRQTLGQGPEFLTYFQNEAQLEKSRLLSDRFSAERPKGSFSTLEIQRTEQGDSAMYLCANSPNHEAFFGQGTRLTVV.

This clonotype was seen only a few times. Since no conserved phenylalanine or tryptophan closes the CDR3, a read error is the likely cause. V usage is TRBV29-1 and J usage is TRBJ2-5; 12 bases are a match to TRBD2. Germline assignment: CDR1 SQVTM and CDR2 ANQGSEA. This CDR3 region has 16 residues. CDR3 coding DNA: TGTAGCGCCTACACGACTCCGGGACTAGCGGGAGAGACCCAGTACTTA. Translating it yields CSAYTTPGLAGETQYL.

The chain carries TRBV12-3 or TRBV12-4 and TRBJ2-1, with TRBD2 as a possible D gene (6 bases). The J call may be faulty, since TRBJ2-7 better matches the DNA end. There are 14 residues in the CDR3. CDR3 sequence: CASIQRREANEQYF. CDR3 nucleotides: TGTGCCAGCATCCAAAGGAGGGAAGCCAATGAGCAGTACTTC.

Regarding this clonotype: The germline gene is not matched at one end of the junction; a read error may be the cause. This chain joins TRBV12-3 or TRBV12-4 and TRBJ1-5, with 9 bases matching TRBD1. The CDR3 is 16 amino acids. The chain's CDR3 is CVSCPSGQGRAQPQHF. The CDR3 nucleotides read TGTGTCAGCTGTCCCTCAGGACAGGGGAGGGCTCAGCCCCAGCATTTT.

Notes on this clonotype: At one boundary the junction diverges from the germline segment, which might be a read error. The chain joins TRBV4-3 to TRBJ2-7, with D possibly matching TRBD1 (6 bases). The length of the CDR3 is 15 residues. Germline V gives CDR1 LGHNA, CDR2 YSLEER. The CDR3, as DNA: TGCGCCAGCAGCCAAACCCCAGCCCGGGACATCGAGCAATACTTC. This sequence encodes CASSQTPARDIEQYF.

Notes on this clonotype: At one boundary the junction diverges from the germline segment, which might be a read error. The CDR3 nucleotides read TGTGCCAGCAGTTTAGATACTGGGGCAGACTACAATGAGCAGTTCTTC. Residues: CASSLDTGADYNEQFF. The chain recombines TRBV11-3 with TRBJ2-1; the D gene is possibly TRBD1 (5 bases). This CDR3 spans 16 amino acids. The V gene's germline CDR1 is SGHNT and CDR2 YENEEA.